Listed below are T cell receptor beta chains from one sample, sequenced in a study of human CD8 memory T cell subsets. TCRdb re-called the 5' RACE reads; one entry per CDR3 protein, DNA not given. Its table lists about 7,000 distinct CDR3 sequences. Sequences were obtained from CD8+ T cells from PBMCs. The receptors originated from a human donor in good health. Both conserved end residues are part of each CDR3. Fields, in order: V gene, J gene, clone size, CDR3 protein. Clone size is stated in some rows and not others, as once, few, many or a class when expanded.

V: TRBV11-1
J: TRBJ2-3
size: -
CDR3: CASSPSPAGSDTQYF

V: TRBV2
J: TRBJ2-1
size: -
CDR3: CASTDSGFNEQFF

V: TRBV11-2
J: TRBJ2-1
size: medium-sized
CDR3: CASSPGTSGNEQFF

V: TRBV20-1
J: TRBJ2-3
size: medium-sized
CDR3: CSVRPAPSSTDTQYF

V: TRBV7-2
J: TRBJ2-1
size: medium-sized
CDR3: CASSPHYVNEQFF

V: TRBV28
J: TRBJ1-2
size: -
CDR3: CASSFSGDFYGYTF

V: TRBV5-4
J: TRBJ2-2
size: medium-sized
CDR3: CASSFEVYTGELFF

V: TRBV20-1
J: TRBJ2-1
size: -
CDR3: CSAQDGSSGSYNEQFF

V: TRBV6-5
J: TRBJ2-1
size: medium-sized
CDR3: CASSPGQGAVEQFF

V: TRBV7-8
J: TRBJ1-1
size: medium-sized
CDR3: CASSLRGRGVITEAFF

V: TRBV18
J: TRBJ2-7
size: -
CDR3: CASSPKTSRPYEQYF

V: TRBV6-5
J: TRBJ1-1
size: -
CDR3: CASTLGGEAFF

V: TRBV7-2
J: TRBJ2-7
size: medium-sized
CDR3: CASSSATGNEQYF

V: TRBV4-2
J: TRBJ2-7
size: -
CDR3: CASSQVIGTSGLEQYF

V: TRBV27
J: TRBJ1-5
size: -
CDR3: CASSIGPVPAGQPQHF

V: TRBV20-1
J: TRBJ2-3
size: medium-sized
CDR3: CSAQAGERIPDTQYF

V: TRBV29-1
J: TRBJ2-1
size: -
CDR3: CSVVQGGYNEQFF

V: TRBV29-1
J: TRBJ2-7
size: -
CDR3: CSVGGLGGGGYEQYF

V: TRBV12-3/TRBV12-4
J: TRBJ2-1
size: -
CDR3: CASSLAEGYYNEQFF

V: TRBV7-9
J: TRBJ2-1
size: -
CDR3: CASSHSLDRSYNEQFF

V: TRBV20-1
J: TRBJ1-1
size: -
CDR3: CSAREGAEAFF

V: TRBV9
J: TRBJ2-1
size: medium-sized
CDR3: CASSPPGLVEGEQFF

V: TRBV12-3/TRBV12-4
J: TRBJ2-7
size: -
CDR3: CASSALSMSSYEQYF

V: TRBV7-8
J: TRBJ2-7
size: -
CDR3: CASSPLLRRDEQYF

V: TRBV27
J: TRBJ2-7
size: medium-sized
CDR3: CASSSPGLSLEQYF

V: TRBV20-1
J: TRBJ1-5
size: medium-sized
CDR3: CSARLPEGNQPQHF

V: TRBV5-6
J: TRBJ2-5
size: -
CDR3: CASSFGAGGQTQYF

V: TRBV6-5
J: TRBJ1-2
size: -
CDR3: CASSFLGGAYGYTF

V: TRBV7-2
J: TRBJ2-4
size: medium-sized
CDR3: CASSPSGTVAKNIQYF

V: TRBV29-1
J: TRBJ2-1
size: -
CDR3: CSVSDYYNEQFF

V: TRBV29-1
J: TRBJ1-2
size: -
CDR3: CSAASGQDLMRYTF

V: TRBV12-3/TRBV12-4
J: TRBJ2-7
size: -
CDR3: CASSLRLAGAEQYF

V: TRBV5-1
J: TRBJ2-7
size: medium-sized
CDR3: CASNAADYEQYF

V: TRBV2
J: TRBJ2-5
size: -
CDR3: CASNRGVRETQYF

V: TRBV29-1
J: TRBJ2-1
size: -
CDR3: CSVGSWRGGDEQFF

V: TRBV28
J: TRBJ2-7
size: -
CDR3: CASSLRGDEQYF

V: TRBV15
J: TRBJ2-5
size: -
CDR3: CATSRSTRAETQYF

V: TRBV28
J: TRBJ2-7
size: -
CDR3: CASSYRGQSSYEQYF

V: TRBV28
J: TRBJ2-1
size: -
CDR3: CASTPGTSSYNEQFF

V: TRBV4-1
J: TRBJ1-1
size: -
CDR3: CASSQGTGSMNTEAFF

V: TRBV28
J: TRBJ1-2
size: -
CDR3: CASSYRGLSYGYTF

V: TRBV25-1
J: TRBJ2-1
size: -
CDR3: CATKKPEYNEQFF

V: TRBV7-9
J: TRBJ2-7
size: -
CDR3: CASSLGGSREQYF

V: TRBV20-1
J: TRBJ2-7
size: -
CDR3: CSARVVADQSLRQYF

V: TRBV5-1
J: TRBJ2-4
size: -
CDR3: CASSLEVGRAKNIQYF

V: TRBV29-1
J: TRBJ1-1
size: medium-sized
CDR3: CSVRGGGTEAFF

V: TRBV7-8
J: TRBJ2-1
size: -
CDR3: CASSFGVSSYNEQFF

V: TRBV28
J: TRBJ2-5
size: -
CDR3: CASTSTRETQYF

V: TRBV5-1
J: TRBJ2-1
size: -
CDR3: CASSSRGHGVNEQFF

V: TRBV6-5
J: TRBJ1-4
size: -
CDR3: CAAGQGIAGGNEKLFF

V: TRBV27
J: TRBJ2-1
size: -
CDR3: CASSLSSPDFPGNEQFF

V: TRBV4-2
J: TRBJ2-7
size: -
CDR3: CASSQGVNGYEQYF

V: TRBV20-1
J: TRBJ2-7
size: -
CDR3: CSARDQTQGASYEQYF

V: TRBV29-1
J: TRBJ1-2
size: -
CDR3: CSGWTGRNYGYTF